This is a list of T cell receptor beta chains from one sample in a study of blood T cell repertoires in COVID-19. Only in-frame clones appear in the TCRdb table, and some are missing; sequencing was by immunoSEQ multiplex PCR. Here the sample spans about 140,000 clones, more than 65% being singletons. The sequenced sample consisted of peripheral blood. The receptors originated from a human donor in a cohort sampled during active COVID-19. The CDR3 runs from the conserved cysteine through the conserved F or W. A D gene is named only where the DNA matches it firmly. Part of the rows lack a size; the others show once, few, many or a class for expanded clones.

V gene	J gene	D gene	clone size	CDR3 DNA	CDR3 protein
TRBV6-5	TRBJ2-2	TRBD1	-	TGTGCCAGCAGCTACGGGACAGGGGTATCCGGGGAGCTGTTTTTT	CASSYGTGVSGELFF
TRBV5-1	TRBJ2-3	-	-	TGCGCCAGCAGCCCCGGGGGGCGCAACACAGATACGCAGTATTTT	CASSPGGRNTDTQYF
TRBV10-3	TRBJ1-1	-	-	TGTGCCATCGGGACGGAGCGGGACACTGAAGCTTTCTTT	CAIGTERDTEAFF
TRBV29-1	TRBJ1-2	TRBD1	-	TGCAGCGTTGAGGACCCCTCAGGGGGCGCGGGGTATGGCTACACCTTC	CSVEDPSGGAGYGYTF
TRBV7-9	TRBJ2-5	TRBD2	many	TGTGCCAGCAGCAGACTAGCGGGGGCAGAGACCCAGTACTTC	CASSRLAGAETQYF
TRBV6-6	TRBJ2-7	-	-	TGTGCCAGCAGTTCCTCAACCCAGGGTTACGAGCAGTACTTC	CASSSSTQGYEQYF
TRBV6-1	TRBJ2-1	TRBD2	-	TGTGCCAGCAGTGCCCGCACTAGCGGGCCCTACAATGAGCAGTTCTTC	CASSARTSGPYNEQFF
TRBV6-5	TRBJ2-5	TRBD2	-	TGTGCCAGCAGGCAGCGGGGAGAAGAGACCCAGTACTTC	CASRQRGEETQYF
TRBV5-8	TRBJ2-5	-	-	TGTGCCAGCAGCCTAAGGGGCAAAGGGACCCAGTACTTC	CASSLRGKGTQYF
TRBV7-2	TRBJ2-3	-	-	TGTGCCAGCAGCTTAGTCGAGCCAGATACGCAGTATTTT	CASSLVEPDTQYF
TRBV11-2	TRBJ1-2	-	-	TGTGCCAGCAGCTTGTTACAGGGAAACTATGGCTACACCTTC	CASSLLQGNYGYTF
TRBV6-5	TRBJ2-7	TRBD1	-	TGTGCCAGCCGCGACCGGGACAGGGGGTACGAGCAGTACTTC	CASRDRDRGYEQYF
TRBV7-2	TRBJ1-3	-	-	TGTGCCAGCAGCTTAAAGCCCGACTTGGCTGGAAACACCATATATTTT	CASSLKPDLAGNTIYF
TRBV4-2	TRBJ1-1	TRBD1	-	TGTGCCAGCAGCCGCCCGGGACAGGGGAACACTGAAGCTTTCTTT	CASSRPGQGNTEAFF
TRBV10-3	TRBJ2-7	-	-	TGTGCCATCAGTCCGTCAGGGGGGCGGGACGAGCAGTACTTC	CAISPSGGRDEQYF
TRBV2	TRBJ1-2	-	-	TGTGCCAGCAGTGAAAATCGGCAGGGAAGCTACACCTTC	CASSENRQGSYTF
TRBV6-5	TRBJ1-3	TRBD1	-	TGTGCCAGCAGTTACTCCAGGGGGTCTGGAAACACCATATATTTT	CASSYSRGSGNTIYF
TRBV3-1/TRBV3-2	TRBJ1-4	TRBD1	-	TGTGCCAGCAGCCCCGGGACAGGGGACCCCTTAACTAATGAAAAACTGTTTTTT	CASSPGTGDPLTNEKLFF
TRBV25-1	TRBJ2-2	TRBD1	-	TGTGCCAGCACCGGGACAGGGAACACCGGGGAGCTGTTTTTT	CASTGTGNTGELFF
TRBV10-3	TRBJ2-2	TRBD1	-	TGTGCCATGACAGGGATAACCGGGGAGCTGTTTTTT	CAMTGITGELFF
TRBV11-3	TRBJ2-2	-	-	TGTGCCAGCCCTCCCGGGCAGCGGCTAAACACCGGGGAGCTGTTTTTT	CASPPGQRLNTGELFF
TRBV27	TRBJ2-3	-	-	TGTGCCAGCCGACCCCTCTGGACTCAAGCGAATCCCCTCAGCACAGATACGCAGTATTTT	CASRPLWTQANPLSTDTQYF
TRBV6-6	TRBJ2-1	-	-	TGTGCCAGCAGTCCTACACAGTACAATGAGCAGTTCTTC	CASSPTQYNEQFF
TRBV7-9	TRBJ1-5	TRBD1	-	TGTGCCAGCAGCTTAGACAGGGGGCTCGGCAATCAGCCCCAGCATTTT	CASSLDRGLGNQPQHF
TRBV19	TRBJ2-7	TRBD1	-	TGTGCCAGTAGTATAGAACAGGGGAGCTCCTACGAGCAGTACTTC	CASSIEQGSSYEQYF
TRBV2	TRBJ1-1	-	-	TGTGCCAGCAGTGAGGGCAGGGCCGCTGTTGAAGCTTTCTTT	CASSEGRAAVEAFF
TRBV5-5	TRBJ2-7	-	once	TGTGCCAGCAGCCTGGCGGGCAGGACTTACGAGCAGTACTTC	CASSLAGRTYEQYF
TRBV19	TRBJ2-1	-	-	TGTGCCAGTACCCCGACTAGTCGCAGCTCCTACAATGAGCAGTTCTTC	CASTPTSRSSYNEQFF
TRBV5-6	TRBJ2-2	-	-	TGTGCCAGCAGCTCCGGTATGAGAACCGGGGAGCTGTTTTTT	CASSSGMRTGELFF
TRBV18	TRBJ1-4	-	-	TGTGCCAGCTCACCAAACCAACAGGATGAAAAACTGTTTTTT	CASSPNQQDEKLFF
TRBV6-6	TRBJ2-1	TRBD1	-	TGTGCCATCAGGGACAGGGTATCCTACAATGAGCAGTTCTTC	CAIRDRVSYNEQFF
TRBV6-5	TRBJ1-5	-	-	TGTGCCAGCAGTTACTCGACAATTAGCAATCAGCCCCAGCATTTT	CASSYSTISNQPQHF
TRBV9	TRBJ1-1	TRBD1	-	TGTGCCAGCAGCGTAGAGAGGGACAGGGGGCCCCGTATGAACACTGAAGCTTTCTTT	CASSVERDRGPRMNTEAFF
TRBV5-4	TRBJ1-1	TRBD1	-	TGTGCCAGCACCATTGGACAGGTTTCAACTGAAGCTTTCTTT	CASTIGQVSTEAFF